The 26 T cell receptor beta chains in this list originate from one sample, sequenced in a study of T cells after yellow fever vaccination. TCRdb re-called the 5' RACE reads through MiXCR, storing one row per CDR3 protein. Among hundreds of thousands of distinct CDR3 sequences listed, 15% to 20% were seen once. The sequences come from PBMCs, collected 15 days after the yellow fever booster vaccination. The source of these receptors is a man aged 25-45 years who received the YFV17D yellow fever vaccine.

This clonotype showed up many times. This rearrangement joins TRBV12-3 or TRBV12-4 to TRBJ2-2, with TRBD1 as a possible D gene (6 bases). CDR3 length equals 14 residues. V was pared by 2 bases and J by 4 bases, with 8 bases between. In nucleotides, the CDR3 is TGTGCCAGCAGTTTAAGAGGGGGCACCGGGGAGCTGTTTTTT. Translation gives CASSLRGGTGELFF.

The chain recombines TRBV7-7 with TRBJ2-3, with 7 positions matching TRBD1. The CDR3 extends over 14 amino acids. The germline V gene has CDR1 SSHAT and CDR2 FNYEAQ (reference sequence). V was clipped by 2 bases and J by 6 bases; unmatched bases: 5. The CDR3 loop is CASSLQGGADTQYF. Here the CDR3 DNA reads TGTGCCAGCAGCTTACAAGGGGGCGCGGATACGCAGTATTTT.

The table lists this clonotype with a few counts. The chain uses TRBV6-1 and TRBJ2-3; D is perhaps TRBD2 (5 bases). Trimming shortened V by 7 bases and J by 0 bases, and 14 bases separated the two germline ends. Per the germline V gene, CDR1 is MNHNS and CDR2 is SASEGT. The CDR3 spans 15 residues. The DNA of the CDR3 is TGTGCCAGCACTGGTCGGGTAGCGAGCACAGATACGCAGTATTTT. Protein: CASTGRVASTDTQYF.

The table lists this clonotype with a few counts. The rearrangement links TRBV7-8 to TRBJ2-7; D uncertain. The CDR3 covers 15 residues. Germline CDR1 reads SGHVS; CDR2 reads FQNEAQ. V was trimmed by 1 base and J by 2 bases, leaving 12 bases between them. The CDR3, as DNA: TGTGCCAGCAGCTTAGAGGGCAGGTGGGCCTACGAGCAGTACTTC. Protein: CASSLEGRWAYEQYF.

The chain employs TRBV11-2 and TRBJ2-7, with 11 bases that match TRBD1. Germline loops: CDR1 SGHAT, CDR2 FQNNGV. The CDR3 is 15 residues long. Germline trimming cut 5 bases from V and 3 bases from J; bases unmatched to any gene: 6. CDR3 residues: CASSQDRGLYYEQYF. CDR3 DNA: TGTGCCAGCAGCCAGGACAGGGGGCTTTACTACGAGCAGTACTTC.

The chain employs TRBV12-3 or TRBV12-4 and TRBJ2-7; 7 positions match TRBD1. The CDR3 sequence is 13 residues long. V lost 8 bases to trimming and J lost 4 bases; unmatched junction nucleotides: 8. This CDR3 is CASSRTGLYEQYF. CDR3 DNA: TGTGCCAGCTCCCGGACAGGCTTATACGAGCAGTACTTC.

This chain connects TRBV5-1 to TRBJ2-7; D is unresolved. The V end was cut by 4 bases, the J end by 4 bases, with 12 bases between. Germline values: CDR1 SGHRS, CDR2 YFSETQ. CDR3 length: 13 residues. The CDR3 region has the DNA TGCGCCAGCAGCCCGCTAGAGCATTACGAGCAGTACTTC. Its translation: CASSPLEHYEQYF.

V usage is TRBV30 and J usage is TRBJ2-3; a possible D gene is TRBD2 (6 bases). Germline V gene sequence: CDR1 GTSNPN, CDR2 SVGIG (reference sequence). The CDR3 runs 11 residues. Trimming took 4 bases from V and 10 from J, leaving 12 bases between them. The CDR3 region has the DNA TGTGCCTGGACCGGGGGAGGCCCGCAGTATTTT. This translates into CAWTGGGPQYF.

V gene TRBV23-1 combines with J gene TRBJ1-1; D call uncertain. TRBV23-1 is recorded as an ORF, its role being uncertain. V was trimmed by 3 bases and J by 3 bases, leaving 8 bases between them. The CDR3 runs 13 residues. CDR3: CASSQKGDTEAFF. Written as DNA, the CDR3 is TGCGCCAGCAGTCAGAAGGGTGACACTGAAGCTTTCTTT.

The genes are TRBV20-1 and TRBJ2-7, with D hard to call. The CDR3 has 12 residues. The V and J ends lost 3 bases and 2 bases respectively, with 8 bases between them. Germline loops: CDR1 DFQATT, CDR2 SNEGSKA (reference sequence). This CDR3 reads CSASDKTYEQYF. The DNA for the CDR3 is TGCAGTGCTAGCGACAAAACCTACGAGCAGTACTTC.

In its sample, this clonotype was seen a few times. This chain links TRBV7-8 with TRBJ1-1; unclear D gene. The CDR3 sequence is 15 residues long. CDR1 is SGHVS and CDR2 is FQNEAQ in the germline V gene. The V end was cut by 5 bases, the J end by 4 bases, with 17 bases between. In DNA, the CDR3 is TGTGCCAGCAGCCCAGGATGGGTTGGCGGCACTGAAGCTTTCTTT. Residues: CASSPGWVGGTEAFF.

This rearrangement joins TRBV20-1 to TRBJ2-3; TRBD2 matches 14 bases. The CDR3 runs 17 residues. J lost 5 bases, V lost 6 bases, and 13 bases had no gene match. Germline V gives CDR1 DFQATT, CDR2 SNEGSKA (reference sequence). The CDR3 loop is CSADSQTSGRALDTQYF. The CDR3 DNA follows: TGCAGTGCCGATAGCCAGACTAGCGGGAGGGCCTTAGATACGCAGTATTTT.

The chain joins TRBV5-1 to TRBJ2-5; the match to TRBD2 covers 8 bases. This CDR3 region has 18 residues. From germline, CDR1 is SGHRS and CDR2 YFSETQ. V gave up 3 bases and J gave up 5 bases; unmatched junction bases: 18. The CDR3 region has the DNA TGCGCCAGCAGCTCGGGATTAACTAGCGGCCTCATCCAGGAGACCCAGTACTTC. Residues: CASSSGLTSGLIQETQYF.

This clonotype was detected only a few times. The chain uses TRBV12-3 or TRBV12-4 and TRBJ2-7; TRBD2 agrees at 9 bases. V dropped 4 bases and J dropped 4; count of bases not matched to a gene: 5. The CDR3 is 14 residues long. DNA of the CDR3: TGTGCCAGCAGTTCTGCGGGAGGGAGGTACGAGCAGTACTTC. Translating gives CASSSAGGRYEQYF.

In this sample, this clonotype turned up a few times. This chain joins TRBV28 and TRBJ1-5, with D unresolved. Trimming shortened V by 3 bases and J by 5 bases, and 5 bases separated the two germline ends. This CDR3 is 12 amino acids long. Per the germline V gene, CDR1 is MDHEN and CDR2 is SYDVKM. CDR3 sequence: CASSLKDQPQHF. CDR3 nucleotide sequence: TGTGCCAGCAGTTTGAAGGATCAGCCCCAGCATTTT.

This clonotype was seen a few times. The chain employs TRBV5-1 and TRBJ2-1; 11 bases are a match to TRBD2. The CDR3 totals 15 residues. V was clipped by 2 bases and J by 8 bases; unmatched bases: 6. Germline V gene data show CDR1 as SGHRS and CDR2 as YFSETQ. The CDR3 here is CASSFSGRAADEQFF. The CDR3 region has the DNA TGCGCCAGCAGCTTTAGCGGGAGGGCCGCGGATGAGCAGTTCTTC.

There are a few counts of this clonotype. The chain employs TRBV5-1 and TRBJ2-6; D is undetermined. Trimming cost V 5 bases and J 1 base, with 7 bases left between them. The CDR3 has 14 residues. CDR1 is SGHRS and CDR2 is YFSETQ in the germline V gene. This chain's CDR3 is CASSEWSGANVLTF. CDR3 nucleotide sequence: TGCGCCAGCAGTGAGTGGTCTGGGGCCAACGTCCTGACTTTC. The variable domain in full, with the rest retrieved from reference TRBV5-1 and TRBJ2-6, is KAGVTQTPRYLIKTRGQQVTLSCSPISGHRSVSWYQQTPGQGLQFLFEYFSETQRNKGNFPGRFSGRQFSNSRSEMNVSTLELGDSALYLCASSEWSGANVLTFGAGSRLTVL.

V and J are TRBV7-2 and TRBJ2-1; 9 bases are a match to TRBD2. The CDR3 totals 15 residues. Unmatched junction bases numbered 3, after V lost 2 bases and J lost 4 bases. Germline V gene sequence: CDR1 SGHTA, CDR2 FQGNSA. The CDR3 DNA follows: TGTGCCAGCAGCTTATGGCGGGAGGGATACAATGAGCAGTTCTTC. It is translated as CASSLWREGYNEQFF.

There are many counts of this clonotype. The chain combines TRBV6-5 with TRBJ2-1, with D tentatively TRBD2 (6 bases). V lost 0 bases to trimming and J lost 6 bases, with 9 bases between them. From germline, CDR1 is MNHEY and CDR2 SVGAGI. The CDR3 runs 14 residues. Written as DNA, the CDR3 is TGTGCCAGCAGTTACTCGGGGGGTTTCAATGAGCAGTTCTTC. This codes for CASSYSGGFNEQFF.

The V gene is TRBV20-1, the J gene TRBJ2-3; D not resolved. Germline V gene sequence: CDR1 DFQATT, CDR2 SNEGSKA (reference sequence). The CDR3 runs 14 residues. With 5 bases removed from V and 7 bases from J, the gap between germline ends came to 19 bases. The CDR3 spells CSASLGPRSNTQYF. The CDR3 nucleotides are TGCAGTGCTTCTTTAGGGCCAAGATCGAATACGCAGTATTTT.

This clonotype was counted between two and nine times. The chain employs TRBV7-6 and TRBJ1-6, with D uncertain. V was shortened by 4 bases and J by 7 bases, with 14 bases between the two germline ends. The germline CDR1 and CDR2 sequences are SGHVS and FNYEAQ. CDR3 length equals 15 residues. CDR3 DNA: TGTGCCAGCAGCTGGCGAAGACGAGGAAATTCACCCCTCCACTTT. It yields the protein CASSWRRRGNSPLHF.

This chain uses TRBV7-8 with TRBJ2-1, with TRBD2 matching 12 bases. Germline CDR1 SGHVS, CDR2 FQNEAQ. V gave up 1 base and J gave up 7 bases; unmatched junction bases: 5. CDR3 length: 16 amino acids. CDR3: CASSLVASGRGNEQFF. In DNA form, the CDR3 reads TGTGCCAGCAGCTTAGTCGCTAGCGGGAGGGGAAATGAGCAGTTCTTC. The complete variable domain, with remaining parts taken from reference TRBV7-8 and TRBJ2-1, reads GAGVSQSPRYKVAKRGQDVALRCDPISGHVSLFWYQQALGQGPEFLTYFQNEAQLDKSGLPSDRFFAERPEGSVSTLKIQRTQQEDSAVYLCASSLVASGRGNEQFFGPGTRLTVL.

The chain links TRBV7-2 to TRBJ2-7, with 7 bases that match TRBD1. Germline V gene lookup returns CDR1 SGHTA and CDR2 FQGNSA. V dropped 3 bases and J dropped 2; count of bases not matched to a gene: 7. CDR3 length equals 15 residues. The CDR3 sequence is CASSFLTGFTYEQYF. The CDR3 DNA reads TGTGCCAGCAGCTTCCTGACAGGGTTCACCTACGAGCAGTACTTC.

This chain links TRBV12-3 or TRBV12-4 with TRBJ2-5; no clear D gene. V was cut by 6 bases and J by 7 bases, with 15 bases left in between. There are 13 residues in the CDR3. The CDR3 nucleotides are TGTGCCAGCAGCCCGACCGAGCGAGGGACCCAGTACTTC. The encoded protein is CASSPTERGTQYF.

The CDR3 region is CATSRDPGSQPQHF. The CDR3 bases are TGTGCCACCAGCAGAGATCCCGGTTCTCAGCCCCAGCATTTT. V usage is TRBV15 and J usage is TRBJ1-5; no reliable D call. Trimming stripped 0 bases from V and 6 bases from J, with 9 bases between. The CDR3 consists of 14 residues. Per germline, CDR1 LNHNV and CDR2 YYDKDF (reference sequence).

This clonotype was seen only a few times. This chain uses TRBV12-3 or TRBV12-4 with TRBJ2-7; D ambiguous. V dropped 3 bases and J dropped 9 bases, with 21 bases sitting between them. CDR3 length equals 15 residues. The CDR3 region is CASSFFSGGETGQYF. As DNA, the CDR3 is TGTGCCAGCAGTTTCTTTTCCGGCGGAGAAACGGGGCAGTACTTC.